The sequence of this T cell receptor (beta chain) was determined in a study of blood T cell repertoires in COVID-19. The overall study: Both acute and convalescent COVID-19 samples were obtained from the United States, Italy and Spain. PBMCs, B-cell-depleted T cells, or T cells were the source of the cDNA or gDNA that made up the material.

This clone was seen only a few times. In the original workflow: Quantification of nucleated cells was approximated via reference gene primer amplification. Sequenced by immunoSEQ multiplex PCR; TCRdb stores in-frame clones only, minus some. From that table come the V and J calls and clone size; the DNA was used to work out D and trimming. The table lists 45,000 to 55,000 clones, approximately 89% of them singletons. Source material: peripheral blood. The clonotype was recovered from an elderly woman with acute or convalescent COVID-19.

The CDR3 bases are TGTGCCAGCAGTTTGGAGGGGGCCCCGAACACCGGGGAGCTGTTTTTT. Amino acids: CASSLEGAPNTGELFF. This chain uses TRBV28 with TRBJ2-2; TRBD1 might be the D (7 bases). The ends were cut back, 3 bases at V and 0 bases at J, with 11 bases in the middle. The germline gives CDR1 MDHEN, CDR2 SYDVKM. The CDR3 loop spans 16 amino acids.